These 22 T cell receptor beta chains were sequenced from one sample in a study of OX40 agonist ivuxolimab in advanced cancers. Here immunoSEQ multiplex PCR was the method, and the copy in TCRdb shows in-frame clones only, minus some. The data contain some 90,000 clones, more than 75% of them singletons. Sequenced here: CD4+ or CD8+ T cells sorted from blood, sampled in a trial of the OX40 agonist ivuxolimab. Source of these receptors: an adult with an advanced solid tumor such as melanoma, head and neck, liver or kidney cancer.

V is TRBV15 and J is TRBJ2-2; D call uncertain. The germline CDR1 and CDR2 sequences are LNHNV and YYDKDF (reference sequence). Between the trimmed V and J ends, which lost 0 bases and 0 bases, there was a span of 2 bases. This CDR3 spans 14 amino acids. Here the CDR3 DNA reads TGTGCCACCAGCAGAGAGGCGAACACCGGGGAGCTGTTTTTT. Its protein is CATSREANTGELFF.

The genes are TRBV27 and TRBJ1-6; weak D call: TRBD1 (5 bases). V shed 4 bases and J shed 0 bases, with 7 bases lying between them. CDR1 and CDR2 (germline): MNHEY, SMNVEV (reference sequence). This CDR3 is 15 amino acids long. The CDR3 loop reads CASSSGSSYNSPLHF. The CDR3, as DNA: TGTGCCAGCAGTTCAGGGAGCTCCTATAATTCACCCCTCCACTTT.

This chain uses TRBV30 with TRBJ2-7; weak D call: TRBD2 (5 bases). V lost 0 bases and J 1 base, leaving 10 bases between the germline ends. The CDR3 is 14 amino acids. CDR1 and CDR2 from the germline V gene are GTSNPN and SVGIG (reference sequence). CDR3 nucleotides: TGTGCCTGGAGTGTATTCGGGAAATCCTACGAGCAGTACGTC. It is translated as CAWSVFGKSYEQYV.

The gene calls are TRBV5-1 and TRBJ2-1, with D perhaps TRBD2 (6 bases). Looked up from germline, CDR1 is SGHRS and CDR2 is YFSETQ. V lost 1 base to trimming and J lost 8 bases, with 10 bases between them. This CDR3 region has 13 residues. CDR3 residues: CASSLRREYEQFF. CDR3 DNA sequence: TGCGCCAGCAGCTTGCGACGGGAGTATGAGCAGTTCTTC.

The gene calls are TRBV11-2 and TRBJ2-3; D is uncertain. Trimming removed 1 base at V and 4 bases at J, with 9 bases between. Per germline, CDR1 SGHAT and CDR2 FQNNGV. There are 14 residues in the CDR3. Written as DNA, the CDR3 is TGTGCCAGCAGCTTAGTCGCAACGGCAGATACGCAGTATTTT. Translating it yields CASSLVATADTQYF.

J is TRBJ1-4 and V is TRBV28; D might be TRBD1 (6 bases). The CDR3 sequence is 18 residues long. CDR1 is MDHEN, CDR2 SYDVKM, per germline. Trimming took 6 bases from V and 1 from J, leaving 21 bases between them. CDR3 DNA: TGTGCCAGCAGCCCCCCTGGGGGGGGACACCTAACTAATGAAAAACTGTTTTTT. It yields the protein CASSPPGGGHLTNEKLFF.

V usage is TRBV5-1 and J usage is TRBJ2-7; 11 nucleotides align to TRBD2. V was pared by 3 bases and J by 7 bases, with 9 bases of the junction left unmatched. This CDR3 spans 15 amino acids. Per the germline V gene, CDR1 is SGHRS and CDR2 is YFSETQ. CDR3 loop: CASSSGLADLFEQYF. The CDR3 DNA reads TGCGCCAGCAGCTCGGGACTAGCGGACTTGTTTGAGCAGTACTTC.

The DNA of the CDR3 is TGCGCCAGCAGGCCCTCGACAGGGAGGGAGACCCAGTACTTC. Amino acid sequence: CASRPSTGRETQYF. This chain joins TRBV5-1 and TRBJ2-5; perhaps TRBD1 as D (7 bases). Looked up from germline, CDR1 is SGHRS and CDR2 is YFSETQ. CDR3 length equals 14 residues. Trimming left V 5 bases short and J 5 bases short, with 16 bases between.

The CDR3 bases are TGTGCCAGCTCACCCGATGGAGAGGGCACTGAAGCTTTCTTT. Amino acids: CASSPDGEGTEAFF. The V and J genes are TRBV18 and TRBJ1-1; no definite D call. This CDR3 spans 14 amino acids. Trimming removed 3 bases from V and 4 bases from J, with 12 bases in between. Germline V CDR1 and CDR2: KGHSH, LQKENI.

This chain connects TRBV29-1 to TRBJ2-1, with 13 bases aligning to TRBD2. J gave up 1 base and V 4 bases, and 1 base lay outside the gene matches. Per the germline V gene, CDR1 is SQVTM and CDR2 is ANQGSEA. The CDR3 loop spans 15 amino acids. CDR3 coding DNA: TGCAGCGTTGGACTAGCGGGAGGATCCTACAATGAGCAGTTCTTC. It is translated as CSVGLAGGSYNEQFF.

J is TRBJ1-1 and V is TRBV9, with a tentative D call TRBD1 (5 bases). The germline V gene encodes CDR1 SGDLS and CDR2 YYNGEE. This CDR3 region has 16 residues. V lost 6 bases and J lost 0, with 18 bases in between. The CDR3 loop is CASTPELAGLNTEAFF. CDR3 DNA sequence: TGTGCCAGCACCCCAGAATTAGCAGGGCTGAACACTGAAGCTTTCTTT.

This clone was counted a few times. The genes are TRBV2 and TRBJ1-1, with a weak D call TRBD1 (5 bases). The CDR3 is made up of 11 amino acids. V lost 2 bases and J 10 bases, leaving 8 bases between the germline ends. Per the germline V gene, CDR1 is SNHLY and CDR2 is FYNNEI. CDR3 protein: CASSEQGGAFF. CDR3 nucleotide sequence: TGTGCCAGCAGTGAACAGGGAGGAGCTTTCTTT.

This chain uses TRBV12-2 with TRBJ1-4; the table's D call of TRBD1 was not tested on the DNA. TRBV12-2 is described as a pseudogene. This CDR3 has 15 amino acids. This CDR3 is CASRFRTGNVEKLFF. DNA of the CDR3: TGTGCAAGTCGCTTTAGGACAGGGAATGTTGAAAAACTGTTTTTT.

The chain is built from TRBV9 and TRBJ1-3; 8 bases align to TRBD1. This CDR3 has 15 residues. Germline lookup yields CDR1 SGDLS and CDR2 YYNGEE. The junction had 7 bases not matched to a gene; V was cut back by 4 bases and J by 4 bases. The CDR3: CASSPRGRLGNTIYF. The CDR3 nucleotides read TGTGCCAGCAGCCCCAGGGGGCGCCTAGGAAACACCATATATTTT.

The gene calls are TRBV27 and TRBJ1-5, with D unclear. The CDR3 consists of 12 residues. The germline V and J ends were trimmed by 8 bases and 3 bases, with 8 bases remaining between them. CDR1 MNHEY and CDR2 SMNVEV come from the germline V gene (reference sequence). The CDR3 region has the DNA TGTGCCAGCCGGGCCAACAATCAGCCCCAGCATTTT. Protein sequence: CASRANNQPQHF.

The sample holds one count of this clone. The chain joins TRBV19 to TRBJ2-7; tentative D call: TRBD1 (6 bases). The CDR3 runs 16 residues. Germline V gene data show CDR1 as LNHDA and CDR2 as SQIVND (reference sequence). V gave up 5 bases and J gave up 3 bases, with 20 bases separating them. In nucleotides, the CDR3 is TGTGCCAGTAGTGGCTTTTTAGGGACAAGGGGCTACGAGCAGTACTTC. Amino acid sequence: CASSGFLGTRGYEQYF.

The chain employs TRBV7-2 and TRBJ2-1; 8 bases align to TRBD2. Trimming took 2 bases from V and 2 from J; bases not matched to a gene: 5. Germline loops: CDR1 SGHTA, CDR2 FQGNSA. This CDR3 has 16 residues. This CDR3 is CASSLSGTRAYNEQFF. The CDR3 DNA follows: TGTGCCAGCAGCTTAAGTGGGACTAGAGCCTACAATGAGCAGTTCTTC.

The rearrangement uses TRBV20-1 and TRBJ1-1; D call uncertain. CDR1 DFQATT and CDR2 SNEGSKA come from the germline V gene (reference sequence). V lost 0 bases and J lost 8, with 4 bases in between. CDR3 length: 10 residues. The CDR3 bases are TGCAGTGCTAGAGACCGAGAAGCTTTCTTT. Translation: CSARDREAFF.

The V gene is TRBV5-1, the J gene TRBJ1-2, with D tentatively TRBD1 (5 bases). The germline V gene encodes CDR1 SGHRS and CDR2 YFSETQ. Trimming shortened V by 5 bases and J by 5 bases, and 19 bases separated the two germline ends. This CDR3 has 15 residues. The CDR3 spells CASSSGGTEFYGYTF. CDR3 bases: TGCGCCAGCAGTTCAGGCGGGACCGAGTTTTATGGCTACACCTTC.

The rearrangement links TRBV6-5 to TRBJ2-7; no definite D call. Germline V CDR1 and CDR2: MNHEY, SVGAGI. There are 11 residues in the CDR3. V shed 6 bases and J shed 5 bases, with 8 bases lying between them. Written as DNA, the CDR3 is TGTGCCAGCAGCGAGTTGGACGAGCAGTACTTC. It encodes CASSELDEQYF.

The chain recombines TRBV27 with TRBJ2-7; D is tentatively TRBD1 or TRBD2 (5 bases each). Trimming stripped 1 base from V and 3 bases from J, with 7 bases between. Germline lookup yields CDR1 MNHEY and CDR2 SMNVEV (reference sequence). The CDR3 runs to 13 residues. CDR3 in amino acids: CASSLLRGYEQYF. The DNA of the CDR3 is TGTGCCAGCAGTTTATTGAGGGGCTACGAGCAGTACTTC.

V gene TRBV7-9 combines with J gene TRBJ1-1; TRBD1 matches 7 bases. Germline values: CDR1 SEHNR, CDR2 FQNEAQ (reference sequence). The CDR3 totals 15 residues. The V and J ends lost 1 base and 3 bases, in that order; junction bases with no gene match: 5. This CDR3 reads CASSLGQGGDTEAFF. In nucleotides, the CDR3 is TGTGCCAGCAGCTTAGGACAGGGAGGCGACACTGAAGCTTTCTTT. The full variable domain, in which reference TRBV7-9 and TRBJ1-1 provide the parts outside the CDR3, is DTGVSQNPRHKITKRGQNVTFRCDPISEHNRLYWYRQTLGQGPEFLTYFQNEAQLEKSRLLSDRFSAERPKGSFSTLEIQRTEQGDSAMYLCASSLGQGGDTEAFFGQGTRLTVV.